The TCR beta chain under discussion was sequenced for a study of blood T cell repertoires in COVID-19. The CDR3 loop spans 17 amino acids. Everyone who took part was roughly 18 to 89 years old, and they came from over 20 US areas. Cohort assignment relied on participant-reported clinical history. Sequenced by immunoSEQ multiplex PCR; TCRdb stores in-frame clones only, minus some. The table has 350,000 to 400,000 clones, roughly 87% seen once; the top ten hold about 3%. Source material: PBMCs or T cells enriched from blood (not recorded which). The V and J genes are TRBV21-1 and TRBJ1-6. TRBV21-1 is tagged as a pseudogene. This receptor was obtained from a woman in her 30s who had recovered from COVID-19. CDR3 in DNA: TGTGCCAGCAGCAAAGCCAGTATGGGGTCGGGGGATTCACCCCTCCACTTT. Amino acid sequence: CASSKASMGSGDSPLHF.